The entry below describes one TCR beta chain. Its antigen is not known. CDR3 size: 15 residues. The data derive from a study of T cells expressing NK-cell markers. About the research overall: Investigators obtained TCR beta repertoires from sorted CD3+CD56+NKG2C+, CD3+CD56+NKG2C- and CD3+CD56-NKG2C+ T cells. In the group of eight sequenced donors, seven were HCMV-seropositive and one was seronegative. Findings and caveats of the study: The share of CD8+ T cells held by dominant NKG2C+ clonotypes was roughly 1.0-7.5% in about six donors.

What made the TCR beta cDNA was 5'RACE template switching with UMIs. TCRdb reprocessed the 5' RACE reads, with one entry per CDR3 protein and no DNA. The listing records about 390,000 distinct CDR3 sequences. The sequence came from a woman in her forties or fifties in good health. This chain joins TRBV12-3 or TRBV12-4 and TRBJ2-6. Material: blood T cells: a sorted CD56 or NKG2C T cell subset, CD4+ or CD8+ T cells, or bulk PBMC T cells (not recorded which). CDR3 sequence reads: CASRVGVSGANVLTF.